Listed below are T cell receptor beta chains from one sample, sequenced in a study of control samples from healthy donors and cancer patients. Measured with immunoSEQ multiplex PCR; TCRdb has only the in-frame clones, and not every one. The sample lists approximately 230,000 clones, roughly 80% occurring once. Sequencing was done on a sample of PBMCs. The source is an older woman with lung cancer. Both conserved end residues are part of each CDR3.

V gene | CDR3 protein
TRBV4-1 | CASSRLGETQYF
TRBV7-9 | CASSLQGLGSPLHF
TRBV5-1 | CASSLWVSGVEFYEQYF
TRBV9 | CASSVSPGNDNSPLHF
TRBV29-1 | CSAGIVEKLFF
TRBV2 | CASRVDRTFF
TRBV5-1 | CASSLETSNTEAFF
TRBV5-1 | CASSLSGQTTEAFF
TRBV5-1 | CASSLQPQGSGNTIYF
TRBV28 | CATKGQGSSYEQYF
TRBV6-5 | CASSPYNEQFF
TRBV7-2 | CASSLMYTEAFF
TRBV28 | CASSLLGRGPGSEQYF
TRBV18 | CASSPTRDNNYGYTF
TRBV28 | CASSLPHHGQPQHF
TRBV5-1 | CASSNLGQGTEAFF
TRBV5-4 | CASSLAPTGDGYTF
TRBV28 | CASSRGQAYEQYF
TRBV28 | CASSPTGFADTQYF
TRBV18 | CASSPPGLAGRTDTQYF
TRBV7-9 | CASSPRGAGITGELFF
TRBV7-3 | CASSLTGVAGGQFF
TRBV30 | CAWRTSSNEQFF
TRBV18 | CASSPGQVTGELFF
TRBV2 | CATEGDRTYEQYF
TRBV3-1/TRBV3-2 | CASSQDWQETQYF
TRBV7-3 | CASSLVGSGGEQYF